What follows are 32 T cell receptor beta chains derived from one specimen sequenced in a study of T cell changes during pregnancy in multiple sclerosis (dated by TCRdb to between 2018 and 2021). Libraries were built with the immunoSEQ multiplex PCR assay. TCRdb mirrors the immuneACCESS table, restricted to in-frame sequences. Some clones are absent from its copies; in checked studies, under half trace to an unresolved V gene, and the reason for the others is unknown. The sample table contains approximately 57,000 clones; only one count was recorded for 91% of them. The ten largest clonotypes hold 3.6% of the sample. Sequences were derived from peripheral blood, sampled after pregnancy. All receptors come from a female donor in good health, enrolled as a control in a pregnancy study.

The chain recombines TRBV7-9 with TRBJ2-7, with D possibly TRBD1 on 5 matching bases. In germline, CDR1 is SEHNR, CDR2 FQNEAQ (reference sequence). The length of the CDR3 is 15 residues. The V end lost 4 bases, the J end lost 1 base, and 14 bases lay between the germline ends. Here the CDR3 reads CASSYITGQSYEQYF. Here the CDR3 DNA reads TGTGCCAGCAGCTACATAACTGGACAATCCTACGAGCAGTACTTC.

The J gene is TRBJ2-2, the V gene TRBV19, with D uncertain. Looked up from germline, CDR1 is LNHDA and CDR2 is SQIVND (reference sequence). The V and J ends lost 7 bases and 2 bases respectively, with 5 bases between them. The CDR3 has 12 residues. The chain's CDR3 is CASKHNTGELFF. As DNA, the CDR3 is TGTGCCAGTAAGCACAACACCGGGGAGCTGTTTTTT.

This chain uses TRBV7-2 with TRBJ2-5; TRBD1 aligns across 9 bases. The germline V gene has CDR1 SGHTA and CDR2 FQGNSA. V lost 2 bases, J lost 2 bases, and 6 bases stayed unmatched. The CDR3 is made up of 16 amino acids. Here the CDR3 reads CASSLTGGAGQETQYF. CDR3 bases: TGTGCCAGCAGCTTAACAGGGGGCGCGGGGCAAGAGACCCAGTACTTC. Together with reference TRBV7-2 and TRBJ2-5, the CDR3 gives the full variable domain: GAGVSQSPSNKVTEKGKDVELRCDPISGHTALYWYRQSLGQGLEFLIYFQGNSAPDKSGLPSDRFSAERTGGSVSTLTIQRTQQEDSAVYLCASSLTGGAGQETQYFGPGTRLLVL.

In its sample, this clone was seen a few times. J is TRBJ1-6 and V is TRBV4-3; D not resolved. The CDR3 length is 14 residues. Trimming shortened V by 0 bases and J by 6 bases, and 6 bases separated the two germline ends. Germline CDR1 and CDR2: LGHNA and YSLEER. CDR3 amino acids: CASSQDGLNSPLHF. The DNA of the CDR3 is TGCGCCAGCAGCCAAGATGGACTTAATTCACCCCTCCACTTT.

CDR3 amino acids: CASSPQGASGNTIYF. The CDR3 DNA reads as TGTGCCAGCAGTCCACAGGGGGCAAGTGGAAACACCATATATTTT. The chain couples TRBV6-6 to TRBJ1-3; 9 nucleotides agree with TRBD1. After removal of 5 bases from V and 3 bases from J, the junction contained 5 bases not matched to a gene. CDR1 is MNHNY, CDR2 SVGAGI, per germline (reference sequence). The CDR3 totals 15 residues.

V and J are TRBV2 and TRBJ1-3, with 8 positions matching TRBD1. V shed 8 bases, J shed 3 bases, and the junction held 0 bases outside the gene matches. The CDR3 is 12 residues long. CDR1 and CDR2 (germline): SNHLY, FYNNEI. CDR3 protein: CASGTGGNTIYF. The CDR3 bases are TGTGCCAGCGGGACAGGTGGAAACACCATATATTTT.

This clone was seen a single time. This rearrangement joins TRBV10-3 to TRBJ2-1; D not certain. Trimming shortened V by 6 bases and J by 3 bases, and 12 bases separated the two germline ends. Germline CDR1 reads ENHRY; CDR2 reads SYGVKD. The CDR3 totals 14 residues. This chain's CDR3 is CAIRYSDIYNEQFF. The CDR3 DNA is TGTGCCATCAGATACTCAGACATCTACAATGAGCAGTTCTTC.

CDR3 coding DNA: TGTGCCAGCAGCTTCGGGACGGGACATAATGAGCAGTTCTTC. This encodes CASSFGTGHNEQFF. V usage is TRBV7-9 and J usage is TRBJ2-1, with D perhaps matching TRBD1 (6 bases). V was clipped by 3 bases and J by 7 bases, with 13 bases between them. This CDR3 contains 14 residues. Germline CDR1 SEHNR, CDR2 FQNEAQ (reference sequence).

The gene calls are TRBV5-1 and TRBJ2-1, with 13 bases fitting TRBD2. This CDR3 has 15 amino acids. Trimming removed 2 bases from V and 7 bases from J; junction bases left unmatched: 3. Germline V lookup: CDR1 SGHRS, CDR2 YFSETQ. The CDR3 region has the DNA TGCGCCAGCAGCTTACTAGCGGGGGGGCAGAATGAGCAGTTCTTC. This gives the protein CASSLLAGGQNEQFF.

The chain is built from TRBV29-1 and TRBJ2-1, with D perhaps TRBD1 (6 bases). Germline CDR1 and CDR2: SQVTM and ANQGSEA. The CDR3 consists of 12 residues. The V end lost 6 bases, the J end lost 8 bases, and 14 bases lay between the germline ends. The CDR3 region is CSVTGNQDEQFF. In nucleotides, the CDR3 is TGCAGCGTGACAGGTAACCAGGATGAGCAGTTCTTC.

The J gene is TRBJ2-3, the V gene TRBV6-5; D gene unclear. Germline V lookup: CDR1 MNHEY, CDR2 SVGAGI. V lost 5 bases and J lost 2, with 14 bases in between. This CDR3 contains 15 residues. CDR3 sequence (DNA): TGTGCCAGCAGTCGCACGGGTTTTGTCACAGATACGCAGTATTTT. Its protein is CASSRTGFVTDTQYF.

V usage is TRBV5-1 and J usage is TRBJ2-5; 10 bases fit TRBD2. Germline CDR1 is SGHRS and CDR2 is YFSETQ. This CDR3 has 16 residues. The ends lost 4 bases at V and 4 bases at J; junction bases unmatched: 10. The CDR3 sequence is CASSLHSGRGGETQYF. CDR3 in DNA: TGCGCCAGCAGCCTCCACAGCGGGAGGGGGGGAGAGACCCAGTACTTC.

V usage is TRBV10-2 and J usage is TRBJ2-7, with D possibly TRBD2 on 7 matching bases. The germline CDR1 and CDR2 sequences are WSHSY and SAAADI. The ends were cut back, 7 bases at V and 4 bases at J, with 20 bases in the middle. This CDR3 has 15 residues. CDR3 sequence reads: CASKRGREDNYEQYF. The CDR3 nucleotides read TGCGCCAGCAAGAGGGGGAGGGAAGATAATTACGAGCAGTACTTC.

In its sample, this clone was seen a few times. The rearrangement joins TRBV7-9 to TRBJ1-1, with D uncertain. Between the trimmed V and J ends, which lost 2 bases and 1 base, there was a span of 2 bases. Germline V gene sequence: CDR1 SEHNR, CDR2 FQNEAQ (reference sequence). The CDR3 totals 12 residues. CDR3 amino acids: CASSLQNTEAFF. CDR3 nucleotide sequence: TGTGCCAGCAGCTTACAGAACACTGAAGCTTTCTTT.

The chain links TRBV7-8 to TRBJ2-6; weak D call: TRBD1 (6 bases). Looked up from germline, CDR1 is SGHVS and CDR2 is FQNEAQ. V lost 4 bases, J lost 0 bases, and 10 bases lay in between. The length of the CDR3 is 16 residues. CDR3 bases: TGTGCCAGCAGCTCTAAGGGGGTCTCTGGGGCCAACGTCCTGACTTTC. It specifies CASSSKGVSGANVLTF. Together with reference TRBV7-8 and TRBJ2-6, the CDR3 gives the full variable domain: GAGVSQSPRYKVAKRGQDVALRCDPISGHVSLFWYQQALGQGPEFLTYFQNEAQLDKSGLPSDRFFAERPEGSVSTLKIQRTQQEDSAVYLCASSSKGVSGANVLTFGAGSRLTVL.

V and J are TRBV5-1 and TRBJ1-2; possible D gene TRBD1, 6 bases. The CDR3 is 14 residues long. The ends were cut back, 3 bases at V and 2 bases at J, with 11 bases in the middle. Germline assignment: CDR1 SGHRS and CDR2 YFSETQ. CDR3 sequence reads: CASSSGTLNYGYTF. Written as DNA, the CDR3 is TGCGCCAGCAGCTCCGGGACACTCAACTATGGCTACACCTTC. Full variable domain (outside the CDR3, taken from reference TRBV5-1 and TRBJ1-2): KAGVTQTPRYLIKTRGQQVTLSCSPISGHRSVSWYQQTPGQGLQFLFEYFSETQRNKGNFPGRFSGRQFSNSRSEMNVSTLELGDSALYLCASSSGTLNYGYTFGSGTRLTVV.

This rearrangement joins TRBV19 to TRBJ2-7, with 7 bases that match TRBD1. The CDR3 covers 13 residues. The germline V gene encodes CDR1 LNHDA and CDR2 SQIVND (reference sequence). Unmatched junction bases numbered 6, after V lost 5 bases and J lost 5 bases. The CDR3 sequence is CASSVQGSNEQYF. CDR3 DNA sequence: TGTGCCAGTAGTGTACAGGGGAGCAACGAGCAGTACTTC.

The genes are TRBV19 and TRBJ1-6; 7 bases line up with TRBD1. The CDR3 is made up of 19 amino acids. V lost 4 bases to trimming and J lost 0 bases; unmatched junction nucleotides: 12. The germline gives CDR1 LNHDA, CDR2 SQIVND (reference sequence). The DNA for the CDR3 is TGTGCCAGTAGTAGGCAAGGGGGACAGAGAAGCTCCTATAATTCACCCCTCCACTTT. It is translated as CASSRQGGQRSSYNSPLHF.

This clone was observed a single time. The chain uses TRBV5-1 and TRBJ2-5; perhaps TRBD2 as D (5 bases). Germline CDR1 reads SGHRS; CDR2 reads YFSETQ. CDR3 size: 14 residues. Trimming removed 1 base at V and 2 bases at J, with 9 bases between. DNA of the CDR3: TGCGCCAGCAGCTTGTACGGGGTACAAGAGACCCAGTACTTC. It yields the protein CASSLYGVQETQYF.

The chain uses TRBV4-3 and TRBJ2-1; D perhaps matches TRBD2 (6 bases). The V gene's germline CDR1 is LGHNA and CDR2 YSLEER. The CDR3 loop spans 17 amino acids. Trimming took off 0 bases at V and 2 bases at J, with 14 bases between the two ends. The chain's CDR3 is CASSQDGAGRPYNEQFF. The CDR3 nucleotides are TGCGCCAGCAGCCAAGATGGGGCGGGACGTCCCTACAATGAGCAGTTCTTC.

The chain carries TRBV19 and TRBJ2-3, with D tentatively TRBD2 (6 bases). Germline lookup yields CDR1 LNHDA and CDR2 SQIVND (reference sequence). V gave up 5 bases and J gave up 7 bases, with 16 bases separating them. The CDR3 runs to 14 residues. The CDR3 spells CASSPGLSPNTQYF. The DNA for the CDR3 is TGTGCCAGTAGTCCGGGACTGTCCCCCAATACGCAGTATTTT.

The chain links TRBV7-3 to TRBJ2-3; 7 nucleotides agree with TRBD2. The CDR3 is 15 residues long. The junction had 3 bases not matched to a gene; V was cut back by 2 bases and J by 1 base. Per germline, CDR1 SGHTA and CDR2 FQGTGA. The DNA for the CDR3 is TGTGCCAGCAGCTTACTGAGCGGGGGCACAGATACGCAGTATTTT. It encodes CASSLLSGGTDTQYF.

The V and J genes are TRBV9 and TRBJ2-7, with TRBD1 matching over 10 bases. V shed 3 bases, J shed 0 bases, and the junction held 0 bases outside the gene matches. The germline V gene has CDR1 SGDLS and CDR2 YYNGEE. The length of the CDR3 is 14 residues. Here the CDR3 reads CASSGTGGSYEQYF. CDR3 nucleotide sequence: TGTGCCAGCAGCGGGACAGGGGGCTCCTACGAGCAGTACTTC.

The chain joins TRBV7-2 to TRBJ2-2, with D possibly matching TRBD2 (5 bases). The CDR3 spans 15 residues. V dropped 5 bases and J dropped 2 bases, with 12 bases sitting between them. Germline V gene sequence: CDR1 SGHTA, CDR2 FQGNSA. CDR3 DNA sequence: TGTGCCAGCAGCCCCTTTGGACTTAACACCGGGGAGCTGTTTTTT. Protein sequence: CASSPFGLNTGELFF.

This rearrangement joins TRBV5-1 to TRBJ2-1; 9 nucleotides line up with TRBD2. V shed 0 bases, J shed 10 bases, and the junction held 17 bases outside the gene matches. This CDR3 is built from 18 residues. In germline, CDR1 is SGHRS, CDR2 YFSETQ. The CDR3 DNA sequence: TGCGCCAGCAGCTTGGAAGATGGCGGGGGGGCCGGAGTTGGAGAGCAGTTCTTC. It translates to CASSLEDGGGAGVGEQFF.

The rearrangement links TRBV2 to TRBJ1-4; TRBD1 matches 10 bases. The CDR3 extends over 16 amino acids. In germline, CDR1 is SNHLY, CDR2 FYNNEI. J was trimmed by 8 bases and V by 0 bases; bases with no gene match: 6. Here the CDR3 reads CASSEASTGGREKLFF. The CDR3, as DNA: TGTGCCAGCAGTGAAGCCTCGACAGGGGGCAGAGAAAAACTGTTTTTT.

The chain couples TRBV13 to TRBJ2-1, with D maybe TRBD2 (6 bases). Trimming left V 8 bases short and J 8 bases short, with 13 bases between. CDR3 length: 12 amino acids. The germline CDR1 and CDR2 sequences are PRHDT and FYEKMQ (reference sequence). The CDR3: CASGREVDEQFF. In DNA form, the CDR3 reads TGTGCCAGCGGCAGGGAGGTCGATGAGCAGTTCTTC.

V usage is TRBV4-2 and J usage is TRBJ1-1, with a weak D call TRBD1 (5 bases). Looked up from germline, CDR1 is LGHNA and CDR2 is YNFKEQ. The CDR3 runs to 14 residues. V lost 3 bases, J lost 4 bases, and 12 bases lay in between. CDR3 nucleotides: TGTGCCAGCAGCCAGGGGGAGGGGAGCACTGAAGCTTTCTTT. Translated: CASSQGEGSTEAFF.

This rearrangement joins TRBV2 to TRBJ1-5; D possibly corresponds to TRBD1 (5 bases). Germline V CDR1 and CDR2: SNHLY, FYNNEI. This CDR3 is built from 15 residues. Trimming left V 3 bases short and J 0 bases short, with 9 bases between. CDR3 loop: CASSDQGLSNQPQHF. The CDR3 region has the DNA TGTGCCAGCAGTGATCAGGGCCTTAGCAATCAGCCCCAGCATTTT.

The chain has TRBV4-3 and TRBJ2-7; possible D gene TRBD2, 5 bases. This CDR3 has 15 amino acids. The germline V and J ends were trimmed by 1 base and 2 bases, with 12 bases remaining between them. Germline assignment: CDR1 LGHNA and CDR2 YSLEER. CDR3 amino acids: CASSQGRTGTYEQYF. The CDR3 nucleotides read TGCGCCAGCAGCCAAGGGCGGACGGGAACCTACGAGCAGTACTTC.

The CDR3 sequence is CASSTRQGDQPQHF. DNA for the CDR3: TGTGCCAGCTCAACAAGACAGGGCGATCAGCCCCAGCATTTT. The rearrangement links TRBV18 to TRBJ1-5; TRBD1 aligns across 7 bases. The J segment lost 5 bases and the V segment lost 5 bases, leaving 6 bases of the junction unmatched. Germline CDR1 is KGHSH and CDR2 is LQKENI. The CDR3 sequence is 14 residues long.

Only one count was recorded for this clone. This rearrangement joins TRBV11-3 to TRBJ1-1; 7 nucleotides line up with TRBD1. After removal of 1 base from V and 10 bases from J, the junction contained 3 bases not matched to a gene. Germline CDR1 reads SGHNT; CDR2 reads YENEEA. The CDR3 extends over 12 amino acids. The CDR3 nucleotides are TGTGCCAGCAGCTTAGCGGACAGGAGAGCTTTCTTT. Amino acid sequence: CASSLADRRAFF.